Below are 9 T cell receptor beta chains sequenced from a single sample in a study of regulatory T cells in long-lasting Graves disease. Time point in this sample: newly diagnosed GD, antithyroid drugs for less than 3 months. RNA extracted from PBMCs served as the sequencing template. Investigators prepared the TCR beta libraries by applying iRepertoire HTBI primers and Arm-PCR of CDR3 regions. A single record per CDR3 protein comes from TCRdb applying MiXCR to the multiplex PCR reads. The table has about 540,000 distinct CDR3 sequences, around an eighth seen once. These data also featured in a second study, about T cells in Graves' hyperthyroidism and ophthalmopathy.

This specimen consisted of peripheral blood mononuclear cells (PBMCs), obtained at new diagnosis, from a patient treated with antithyroid drugs. The receptors come from a man in his thirties or forties with Graves disease.

The V call is TRBV5-1, the J call TRBJ2-1; 7 bases match TRBD2. Germline CDR1 and CDR2: SGHRS and YFSETQ. This CDR3 spans 16 amino acids. After removal of 4 bases from V and 0 bases from J, the junction contained 7 bases not matched to a gene. The CDR3 DNA follows: TGCGCCAGCAGCGTCCCCCTAGCGGACTCCTACAATGAGCAGTTCTTC. Its translation: CASSVPLADSYNEQFF.

To note about this clonotype: A single base separates this from a much larger clone, so it may be a read error. This chain uses TRBV6-1 with TRBJ2-7; 7 bases align to TRBD2. This CDR3 is built from 11 residues. Germline V gene sequence: CDR1 MNHNS, CDR2 SASEGT. CDR3 sequence: CASWGGYEQHF. The CDR3 nucleotides read TGTGCCAGCTGGGGGGGGTACGAGCAGCACTTC.

Ten or more counts support this clonotype. CDR3 protein: CSASGLAGAGSYNEQFF. The CDR3 bases are TGCAGTGCTAGTGGACTAGCGGGAGCCGGATCCTACAATGAGCAGTTCTTC. V and J are TRBV20-1 and TRBJ2-1, with 13 nucleotides matching TRBD2. The trim removed 3 bases at V and 1 base at J, leaving 6 bases unmatched. Germline V gives CDR1 DFQATT, CDR2 SNEGSKA (reference sequence). This CDR3 spans 17 amino acids.

The V call is TRBV6-2 or TRBV6-3, the J call TRBJ2-7, with 7 bases matching TRBD1. The CDR3 is 15 residues long. The V gene end was trimmed by 6 bases and the J gene end by 0 bases; junction bases not matched to a gene: 8. Germline-derived CDR1 and CDR2 are MNHEY and SVGEGT. CDR3 sequence (DNA): TGTGCCAGCAGGGAAGACAGGGCCAGCTCCTACGAGCAGTACTTC. Its protein is CASREDRASSYEQYF.

The rearrangement joins TRBV7-9 to TRBJ2-5, with 9 bases matching TRBD2. Germline V gene sequence: CDR1 SEHNR, CDR2 FQNEAQ (reference sequence). This CDR3 has 15 residues. V was clipped by 3 bases and J by 1 base; unmatched bases: 3. The CDR3 reads CASSFRTSAQETQYF. CDR3 nucleotides: TGTGCCAGCAGCTTCCGGACTAGCGCCCAAGAGACCCAGTACTTC.

This sequence joins TRBV3-1 and TRBJ2-1; D may correspond to TRBD1 or TRBD2 (5 bases each). Trimming took 1 base from V and 2 from J, leaving 12 bases between them. This CDR3 is 16 amino acids long. The germline V gene has CDR1 LGHDT and CDR2 YNNKEL (reference sequence). CDR3 region: CASSQGDSGAYNEQFF. Written as DNA, the CDR3 is TGTGCCAGCAGCCAAGGAGACAGCGGAGCCTACAATGAGCAGTTCTTC.

This clonotype turned up a few times. The rearrangement links TRBV24-1 to TRBJ2-1; D may correspond to TRBD1 or TRBD2 (5 bases each). The CDR3 consists of 15 residues. Germline loops: CDR1 KGHDR, CDR2 SFDVKD. V lost 5 bases and J lost 7, with 17 bases in between. DNA for the CDR3: TGTGCCACCAGTGGGAAGGGGCGTCCGGGGAATGAGCAGTTCTTC. Translated, it gives CATSGKGRPGNEQFF.

V usage is TRBV4-1 and J usage is TRBJ2-5; TRBD2 might be the D (6 bases). Germline CDR1 reads MGHRA; CDR2 reads YSYEKL. This CDR3 comprises 15 residues. V lost 0 bases to trimming and J lost 6 bases, with 14 bases between them. CDR3 amino acids: CASSQDGGVQKTQYF. CDR3 DNA: TGCGCCAGCAGCCAAGACGGCGGGGTTCAAAAGACCCAGTACTTC.

V usage is TRBV14 and J usage is TRBJ2-7; 7 bases line up with TRBD1. There are 15 residues in the CDR3. CDR1 and CDR2 (germline): SGHDN, FVKESK. Trimming removed 0 bases from V and 6 bases from J; junction bases left unmatched: 8. This chain's CDR3 is CASSQDWRQGSEQYF. The DNA for the CDR3 is TGTGCCAGCAGCCAAGATTGGAGACAGGGTTCCGAGCAGTACTTC.